Listed here are 31 T cell receptor beta chains from one sample, sequenced in a study of CD8+ T cells in alopecia areata. Reverse transcription of extracted RNA yielded cDNA, which provided the sequencing template. Sequencing used immunoSEQ multiplex PCR; TCRdb keeps in-frame clones, though not all of them. The sample consists of about 270,000 clones, 60% of them appearing once. Noted treatment: oral pan-JAK inhibitor, 5-10 mg twice daily. Material: CD4+ T cells sorted from blood, obtained around week 53, from a patient treated with tofacitinib. The receptors were gathered from a human donor with alopecia areata.

With respect to this clone: Other DNA sequences in this specimen translate into the identical CDR3. V gene TRBV18 combines with J gene TRBJ2-5; D is ambiguous. The V gene's germline CDR1 is KGHSH and CDR2 LQKENI. Trimming removed 3 bases at V and 3 bases at J, with 2 bases between. This CDR3 contains 11 residues. CDR3 coding DNA: TGTGCCAGCTCACCGAAAGAGACCCAGTACTTC. This translates into CASSPKETQYF.

The genes are TRBV6-1 and TRBJ2-5; 8 bases match TRBD1. Per the germline V gene, CDR1 is MNHNS and CDR2 is SASEGT. The trim removed 2 bases at V and 5 bases at J, leaving 10 bases unmatched. There are 16 residues in the CDR3. Here the CDR3 reads CASSEKPRTGPETQYF. The CDR3 DNA is TGTGCCAGCAGTGAAAAACCCCGGACAGGGCCGGAGACCCAGTACTTC.

The CDR3, as DNA: TGTGCGATACTAGCGGGGGGGAAAGTAACAGATACGCAGTATTTT. As protein: CAILAGGKVTDTQYF. The V and J genes are TRBV2 and TRBJ2-3, with TRBD2 matching 13 bases. CDR3 length equals 15 residues. Looked up from germline, CDR1 is SNHLY and CDR2 is FYNNEI.

This clone has only a few counts. The gene calls are TRBV30 and TRBJ2-3, with D possibly being TRBD1 or TRBD2 (6 bases each). The CDR3 loop spans 18 amino acids. Trimming removed 3 bases from V and 3 bases from J, with 25 bases in between. Germline V gene data show CDR1 as GTSNPN and CDR2 as SVGIG (reference sequence). The DNA for the CDR3 is TGTGCCTGGAGGGGACCCGGGACAAGGGGGGTCCTTACAGATACGCAGTATTTT. Its translation: CAWRGPGTRGVLTDTQYF. The full variable domain, completed using reference TRBV30 and TRBJ2-3, is SQTIHQWPATLVQPVGSPLSLECTVEGTSNPNLYWYRQAAGRGLQLLFYSVGIGQISSEVPQNLSASRPQDRQFILSSKKLLLSDSGFYLCAWRGPGTRGVLTDTQYFGPGTRLTVL.

The rearrangement links TRBV30 to TRBJ2-4; 8 nucleotides agree with TRBD1. This CDR3 spans 12 amino acids. V trimming: 2 bases; J trimming: 8 bases; junction bases outside the gene matches: 2. Germline lookup yields CDR1 GTSNPN and CDR2 SVGIG (reference sequence). The CDR3 coding sequence is TGTGCCTGGAGTTCAGGGGGCTACATTCAGTACTTC. Protein sequence: CAWSSGGYIQYF. Supplemented by reference TRBV30 and TRBJ2-4, the full variable domain reads SQTIHQWPATLVQPVGSPLSLECTVEGTSNPNLYWYRQAAGRGLQLLFYSVGIGQISSEVPQNLSASRPQDRQFILSSKKLLLSDSGFYLCAWSSGGYIQYFGAGTRLSVL.

The chain combines TRBV5-1 with TRBJ2-6; TRBD1 aligns across 7 bases. Germline CDR1 reads SGHRS; CDR2 reads YFSETQ. The CDR3 totals 20 residues. Trimming removed 9 bases from V and 1 base from J; junction bases left unmatched: 22. CDR3: CANEKGQTGSALSGANVLTF. As DNA, the CDR3 is TGCGCCAACGAAAAGGGACAGACAGGGAGTGCGTTATCTGGGGCCAACGTCCTGACTTTC.

The V call is TRBV29-1, the J call TRBJ1-5; 9 nucleotides match TRBD1. CDR1 is SQVTM, CDR2 ANQGSEA, per germline. Trimming at V came to 6 bases and at J to 5 bases, leaving 2 bases not matched to a gene. The CDR3 length is 12 residues. CDR3 bases: TGCAGCGTGGGGGACAGGGATCAGCCCCAGCATTTT. Translated, it gives CSVGDRDQPQHF.

This clone was recorded a few times. This rearrangement joins TRBV5-6 to TRBJ1-1; no definite D call. Germline assignment: CDR1 SGHDT and CDR2 YYEEEE. This CDR3 region has 15 residues. V gave up 3 bases and J gave up 1 base, with 13 bases separating them. The CDR3 DNA is TGTGCCAGCAGCTCGAATCTTAGGCCGAACACTGAAGCTTTCTTT. It yields the protein CASSSNLRPNTEAFF.

V gene TRBV30 combines with J gene TRBJ2-5; D gene unclear. Per the germline V gene, CDR1 is GTSNPN and CDR2 is SVGIG (reference sequence). This CDR3 region has 12 residues. V shed 3 bases and J shed 2 bases, with 7 bases lying between them. The CDR3 DNA is TGTGCCTGGAGGCGGCTACAAGAGACCCAGTACTTC. This codes for CAWRRLQETQYF. Complete variable domain (other parts from reference TRBV30 and TRBJ2-5): SQTIHQWPATLVQPVGSPLSLECTVEGTSNPNLYWYRQAAGRGLQLLFYSVGIGQISSEVPQNLSASRPQDRQFILSSKKLLLSDSGFYLCAWRRLQETQYFGPGTRLLVL.

This clone was counted a few times. This sequence joins TRBV5-1 and TRBJ2-5; D remains ambiguous. The germline CDR1 and CDR2 sequences are SGHRS and YFSETQ. With 1 base removed from V and 4 bases from J, the gap between germline ends came to 5 bases. This CDR3 is built from 12 residues. The CDR3 DNA reads TGCGCCAGCAGCTTGCTGCGAGAGACCCAGTACTTC. Translated: CASSLLRETQYF. Using reference TRBV5-1 and TRBJ2-5 for the parts outside the CDR3, the full variable domain is KAGVTQTPRYLIKTRGQQVTLSCSPISGHRSVSWYQQTPGQGLQFLFEYFSETQRNKGNFPGRFSGRQFSNSRSEMNVSTLELGDSALYLCASSLLRETQYFGPGTRLLVL.

The chain recombines TRBV29-1 with TRBJ2-5; the D gene is possibly TRBD2 (6 bases). CDR3 length: 12 residues. Trimming cost V 8 bases and J 4 bases, with 14 bases left between them. Per the germline V gene, CDR1 is SQVTM and CDR2 is ANQGSEA. The CDR3 reads CSQKSAGETQYF. DNA of the CDR3: TGCAGCCAAAAGTCAGCGGGAGAGACCCAGTACTTC.

The chain is built from TRBV11-2 and TRBJ2-3; 10 bases agree with TRBD2. Germline V gene data show CDR1 as SGHAT and CDR2 as FQNNGV. CDR3 length equals 17 residues. Trimming took 1 base from V and 1 from J; bases not matched to a gene: 5. This CDR3 is CASSLGVLAGGTDTQYF. As DNA, the CDR3 is TGTGCCAGCAGCTTAGGTGTCCTAGCGGGAGGCACAGATACGCAGTATTTT. Complete variable domain (other parts from reference TRBV11-2 and TRBJ2-3): EAGVAQSPRYKIIEKRQSVAFWCNPISGHATLYWYQQILGQGPKLLIQFQNNGVVDDSQLPKDRFSAERLKGVDSTLKIQPAKLEDSAVYLCASSLGVLAGGTDTQYFGPGTRLTVL.

V usage is TRBV7-6 and J usage is TRBJ1-1; D remains ambiguous. Germline CDR1 SGHVS, CDR2 FNYEAQ. This CDR3 spans 13 amino acids. V shed 4 bases and J shed 4 bases, with 10 bases lying between them. The CDR3 sequence is CASSWRGGTEAFF. DNA for the CDR3: TGTGCCAGCAGCTGGCGGGGAGGCACTGAAGCTTTCTTT. The full variable domain, rest sourced from reference TRBV7-6 and TRBJ1-1, is GAGVSQSPRYKVTKRGQDVALRCDPISGHVSLYWYRQALGQGPEFLTYFNYEAQQDKSGLPNDRFSAERPEGSISTLTIQRTEQRDSAMYRCASSWRGGTEAFFGQGTRLTVV.

This chain links TRBV29-1 with TRBJ2-3; the match to TRBD2 covers 11 bases. The CDR3 loop spans 16 amino acids. Trimming cost V 3 bases and J 2 bases; bases outside gene matches: 7. Germline assignment: CDR1 SQVTM and CDR2 ANQGSEA. The DNA for the CDR3 is TGCAGCGTTGACGCGGGACTAGCGGATTCCACAGATACGCAGTATTTT. Translated, it gives CSVDAGLADSTDTQYF.

The rearrangement links TRBV6-5 to TRBJ1-2; a weak D match, TRBD1 (6 bases). V gave up 6 bases and J gave up 8 bases, with 19 bases separating them. The CDR3 runs 14 residues. Germline CDR1 reads MNHEY; CDR2 reads SVGAGI. The CDR3 nucleotides are TGTGCCAGCAGCCCCACTATGGGGGCGGGAGGCTACACCTTC. Translating gives CASSPTMGAGGYTF.

Details on this clone: Additional DNA sequences in this sample encode the identical CDR3. This chain connects TRBV7-9 to TRBJ2-7; D gene unclear. The CDR3 is made up of 12 amino acids. Germline CDR1 and CDR2: SEHNR and FQNEAQ (reference sequence). V was pared by 3 bases and J by 1 base, with 4 bases between. CDR3 coding DNA: TGTGCCAGCAGCTTTGGATCCTACGAGCAGTACTTC. As protein: CASSFGSYEQYF.

This clone was observed a few times. The chain links TRBV10-3 to TRBJ2-3; 7 nucleotides line up with TRBD1. There are 13 residues in the CDR3. The trim removed 7 bases at V and 2 bases at J, leaving 3 bases unmatched. Per germline, CDR1 ENHRY and CDR2 SYGVKD. The CDR3 reads CAINGQVTDTQYF. Here the CDR3 DNA reads TGTGCCATCAACGGACAGGTCACAGATACGCAGTATTTT.

This rearrangement joins TRBV4-1 to TRBJ1-5; unclear D gene. Germline V CDR1 and CDR2: MGHRA, YSYEKL. The CDR3 covers 14 residues. The germline V and J ends were trimmed by 4 bases and 4 bases, with 11 bases remaining between them. CDR3 region: CASSRTVGNQPQHF. In DNA, the CDR3 is TGCGCCAGCAGCCGAACCGTCGGGAATCAGCCCCAGCATTTT.

The rearrangement links TRBV6-1 to TRBJ1-5; weak D call: TRBD1 (6 bases). V was pared by 4 bases and J by 2 bases, with 15 bases between. Looked up from germline, CDR1 is MNHNS and CDR2 is SASEGT. The CDR3 runs to 16 residues. This chain's CDR3 is CASSGGGTWGNQPQHF. DNA for the CDR3: TGTGCCAGCAGTGGAGGGGGGACATGGGGCAATCAGCCCCAGCATTTT.

The chain joins TRBV30 to TRBJ2-3, with 11 bases matching TRBD1. CDR3 length equals 15 residues. CDR1 and CDR2 from the germline V gene are GTSNPN and SVGIG (reference sequence). Trimming took 5 bases from V and 3 from J; bases not matched to a gene: 7. The CDR3 sequence: CAWARGQGVTDTQYF. The DNA of the CDR3 is TGTGCCTGGGCCCGGGGACAGGGGGTTACAGATACGCAGTATTTT. Together with reference TRBV30 and TRBJ2-3, the CDR3 gives the full variable domain: SQTIHQWPATLVQPVGSPLSLECTVEGTSNPNLYWYRQAAGRGLQLLFYSVGIGQISSEVPQNLSASRPQDRQFILSSKKLLLSDSGFYLCAWARGQGVTDTQYFGPGTRLTVL.

V gene TRBV30 combines with J gene TRBJ1-2; 9 positions agree with TRBD1. V shed 4 bases and J 7 bases; nucleotides not matched to a gene: 10. The CDR3 is 14 residues long. Per germline, CDR1 GTSNPN and CDR2 SVGIG (reference sequence). CDR3 amino acids: CAWTERDRVPGYTF. Here the CDR3 DNA reads TGTGCCTGGACCGAACGGGACAGGGTACCTGGCTACACCTTC.

This rearrangement joins TRBV6-5 to TRBJ2-7; 9 nucleotides match TRBD1. V shed 6 bases and J 3 bases; nucleotides not matched to a gene: 3. CDR1 and CDR2 (germline): MNHEY, SVGAGI. The CDR3 is made up of 13 amino acids. The CDR3 sequence: CASRSDRGYEQYF. As DNA, the CDR3 is TGTGCCAGCAGATCGGACAGGGGCTACGAGCAGTACTTC.

This rearrangement joins TRBV20-1 to TRBJ1-1, with D possibly TRBD1 on 5 matching bases. The CDR3 length is 10 residues. Germline CDR1 and CDR2: DFQATT and SNEGSKA (reference sequence). CDR3 region: CSIPGRDAFF. For the CDR3, the DNA is TGCAGCATCCCGGGGCGGGACGCTTTCTTT.

V and J are TRBV5-1 and TRBJ2-3; D uncertain. CDR3 size: 12 residues. V was pared by 4 bases and J by 1 base, with 4 bases between. Germline values: CDR1 SGHRS, CDR2 YFSETQ. The CDR3 loop is CASSGGTDTQYF. The CDR3, as DNA: TGCGCCAGCAGCGGGGGCACAGATACGCAGTATTTT.

This chain connects TRBV30 to TRBJ1-4; 7 positions match TRBD1. The trim removed 7 bases at V and 0 bases at J, leaving 8 bases unmatched. Germline CDR1 reads GTSNPN; CDR2 reads SVGIG (reference sequence). The CDR3 covers 15 residues. In DNA, the CDR3 is TGTGCCTCTCCGGGACAGAGCCCAACTAATGAAAAACTGTTTTTT. Amino acids: CASPGQSPTNEKLFF.

The V gene is TRBV2, the J gene TRBJ2-7, with a possible D match to TRBD2 (6 bases). In germline, CDR1 is SNHLY, CDR2 FYNNEI. V was shortened by 6 bases and J by 6 bases, with 15 bases between the two germline ends. The CDR3 runs 13 residues. The CDR3 spells CASRRREDGEQYF. Here the CDR3 DNA reads TGTGCCAGCAGGAGGAGGGAGGACGGCGAGCAGTACTTC.

The rearrangement joins TRBV30 to TRBJ1-2; D possibly corresponds to TRBD1 (6 bases). Trimming shortened V by 3 bases and J by 8 bases, and 19 bases separated the two germline ends. CDR3 length equals 14 residues. Germline V gene lookup returns CDR1 GTSNPN and CDR2 SVGIG (reference sequence). CDR3 DNA: TGTGCCTGGAGGGAACAGGGTGCTCTGGGCGGCTACACCTTC. Translating it yields CAWREQGALGGYTF.

The gene calls are TRBV29-1 and TRBJ2-3; D call uncertain. CDR3 length equals 11 residues. The V end lost 6 bases, the J end lost 4 bases, and 8 bases lay between the germline ends. The germline gives CDR1 SQVTM, CDR2 ANQGSEA. The CDR3 loop reads CSVPVADTQYF. Here the CDR3 DNA reads TGCAGCGTACCAGTCGCAGATACGCAGTATTTT.

The chain joins TRBV5-1 to TRBJ2-1, with D perhaps assigned TRBD1 or TRBD2 (5 bases each). The length of the CDR3 is 15 residues. The V end lost 5 bases, the J end lost 8 bases, and 20 bases lay between the germline ends. Germline CDR1 and CDR2: SGHRS and YFSETQ. Here the CDR3 reads CASSIIRDPGYEQFF. As DNA, the CDR3 is TGCGCCAGCAGTATTATTCGGGACCCTGGGTATGAGCAGTTCTTC.

The chain employs TRBV6-1 and TRBJ2-3; D call uncertain. The germline CDR1 and CDR2 sequences are MNHNS and SASEGT. V lost 8 bases, J lost 2 bases, and 14 bases lay in between. CDR3 size: 14 residues. The CDR3 DNA sequence: TGTGCCAGCGAATACCGCTTCTCCACAGATACGCAGTATTTT. Encoded protein: CASEYRFSTDTQYF.

The J gene is TRBJ2-3, the V gene TRBV2; possibly TRBD2 for D (6 bases). Germline V gene lookup returns CDR1 SNHLY and CDR2 FYNNEI. The CDR3 extends over 16 amino acids. Trimming removed 6 bases from V and 1 base from J, with 17 bases in between. The CDR3 coding sequence is TGTGCCAGCAGAAGGTCCCGGGGAGGCGGCACAGATACGCAGTATTTT. The encoded protein is CASRRSRGGGTDTQYF.